This T cell receptor (beta chain) emerged from a study of T cell repertoires in cytomegalovirus infection. Overall study context: Public signatures in TCR beta pointed to CMV infection and matching HLA type. Study results and caveats: HLA-C-restricted CMV-specific TCR beta clonotypes prevailed in the ex vivo response. Of the TCR beta families, the public ones yielded a cumulative frequency that identified carriers of CMV plus the relevant HLA.

The germline V and J ends were trimmed by 4 bases and 6 bases, with 10 bases remaining between them. Germline CDR1 LGHDT, CDR2 YNNKEL (reference sequence). CDR3 length: 13 residues. TCRdb ran MiXCR on the reads and lists one entry per CDR3 protein. Here the sample spans 150,000 to 200,000 distinct CDR3 sequences, about 20% being singletons. About this clonotype itself: What it binds is not known.

Source material: PBMCs. The chain employs TRBV3-1 and TRBJ2-1, with D unresolved. This sequence originates from a human donor in good health (CMV status not recorded). Some clones in this sample may be carry-over from other donors' samples. CDR3 sequence: CASSLISPNEQFF. Here the CDR3 DNA reads TGTGCCAGCAGCCTCATCAGCCCCAATGAGCAGTTCTTC.